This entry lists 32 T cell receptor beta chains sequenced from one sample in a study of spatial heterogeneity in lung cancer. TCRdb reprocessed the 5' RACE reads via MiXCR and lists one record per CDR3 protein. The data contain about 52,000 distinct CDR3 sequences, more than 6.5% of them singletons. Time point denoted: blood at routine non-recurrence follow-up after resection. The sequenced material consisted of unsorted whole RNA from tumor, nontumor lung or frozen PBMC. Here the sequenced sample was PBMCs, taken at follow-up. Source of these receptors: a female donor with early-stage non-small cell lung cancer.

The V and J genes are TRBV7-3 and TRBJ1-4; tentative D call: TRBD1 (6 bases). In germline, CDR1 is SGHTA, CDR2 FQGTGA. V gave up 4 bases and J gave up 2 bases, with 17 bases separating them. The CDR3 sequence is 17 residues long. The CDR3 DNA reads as TGTGCCAGCAGCTACCAAAGACGGGGGCACACTAATGAAAAACTGTTTTTT. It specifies CASSYQRRGHTNEKLFF.

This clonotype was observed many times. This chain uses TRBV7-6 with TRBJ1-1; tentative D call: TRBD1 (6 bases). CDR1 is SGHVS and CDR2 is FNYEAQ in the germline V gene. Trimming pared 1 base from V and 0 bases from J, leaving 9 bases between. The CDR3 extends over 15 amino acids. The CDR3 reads CASSLGGGVNTEAFF. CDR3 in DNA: TGTGCCAGCAGCTTAGGTGGGGGCGTGAACACTGAAGCTTTCTTT.

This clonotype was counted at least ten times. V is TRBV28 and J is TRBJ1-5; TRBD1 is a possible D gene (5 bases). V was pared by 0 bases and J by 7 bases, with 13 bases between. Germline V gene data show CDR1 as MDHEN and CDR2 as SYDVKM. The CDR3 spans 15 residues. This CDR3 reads CASSLWRSGWQPQHF. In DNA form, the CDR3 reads TGTGCCAGCAGTTTATGGCGTTCAGGGTGGCAGCCCCAGCATTTT.

The chain's CDR3 is CASSLNVGAEAFF. The CDR3 DNA reads TGTGCCAGCAGCTTAAACGTCGGGGCTGAAGCTTTCTTT. The J gene is TRBJ1-1, the V gene TRBV7-9; D is unresolved. Germline CDR1 and CDR2: SEHNR and FQNEAQ (reference sequence). V lost 2 bases to trimming and J lost 6 bases, with 10 bases between them. This CDR3 region has 13 residues. The whole variable domain, remainder taken from reference TRBV7-9 and TRBJ1-1, is DTGVSQNPRHKITKRGQNVTFRCDPISEHNRLYWYRQTLGQGPEFLTYFQNEAQLEKSRLLSDRFSAERPKGSFSTLEIQRTEQGDSAMYLCASSLNVGAEAFFGQGTRLTVV.

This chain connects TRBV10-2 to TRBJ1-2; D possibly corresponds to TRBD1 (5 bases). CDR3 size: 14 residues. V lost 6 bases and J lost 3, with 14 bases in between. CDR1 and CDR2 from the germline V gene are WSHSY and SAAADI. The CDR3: CASRRDEGHYGYTF. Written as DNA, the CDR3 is TGCGCCAGCAGGAGGGATGAGGGGCACTATGGCTACACCTTC.

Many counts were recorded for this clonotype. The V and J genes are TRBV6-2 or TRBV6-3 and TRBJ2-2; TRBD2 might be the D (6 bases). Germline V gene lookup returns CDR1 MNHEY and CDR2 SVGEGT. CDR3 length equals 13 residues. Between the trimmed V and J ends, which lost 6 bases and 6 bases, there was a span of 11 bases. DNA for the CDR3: TGTGCCAGCAGCTCTAGCGTCCCCGGGGAGCTGTTTTTT. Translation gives CASSSSVPGELFF.

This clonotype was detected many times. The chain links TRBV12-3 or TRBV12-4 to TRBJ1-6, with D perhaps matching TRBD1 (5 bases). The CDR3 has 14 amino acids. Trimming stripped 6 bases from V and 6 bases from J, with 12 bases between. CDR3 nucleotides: TGTGCCAGCAGCCTTCGGGACCCTAATTCACCCCTCCACTTT. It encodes CASSLRDPNSPLHF.

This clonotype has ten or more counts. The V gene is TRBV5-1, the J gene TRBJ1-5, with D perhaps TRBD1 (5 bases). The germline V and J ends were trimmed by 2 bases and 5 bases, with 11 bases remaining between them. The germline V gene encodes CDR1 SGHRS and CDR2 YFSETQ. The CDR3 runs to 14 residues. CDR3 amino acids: CASSFGGGDQPQHF. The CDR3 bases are TGCGCCAGCAGCTTCGGGGGAGGGGATCAGCCCCAGCATTTT.

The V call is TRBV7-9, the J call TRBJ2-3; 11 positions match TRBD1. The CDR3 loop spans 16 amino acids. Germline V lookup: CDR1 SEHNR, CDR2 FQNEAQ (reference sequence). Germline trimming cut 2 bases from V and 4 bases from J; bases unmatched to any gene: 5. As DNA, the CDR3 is TGTGCCAGCAGCTTATCGGACAGGGGGCGCGCAGATACGCAGTATTTT. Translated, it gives CASSLSDRGRADTQYF.

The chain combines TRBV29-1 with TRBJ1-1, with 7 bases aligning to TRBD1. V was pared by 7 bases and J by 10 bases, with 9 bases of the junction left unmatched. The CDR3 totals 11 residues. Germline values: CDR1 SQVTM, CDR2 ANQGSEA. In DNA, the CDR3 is TGCAGCGCTGGACAGGTCAAATCAGCTTTCTTT. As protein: CSAGQVKSAFF.

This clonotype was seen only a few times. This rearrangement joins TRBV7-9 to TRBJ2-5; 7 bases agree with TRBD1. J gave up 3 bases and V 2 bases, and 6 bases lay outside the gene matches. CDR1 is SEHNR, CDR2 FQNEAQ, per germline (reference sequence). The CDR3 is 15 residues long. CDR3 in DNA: TGTGCCAGCAGCTTAAGCCCCGGACAGGAAGAGACCCAGTACTTC. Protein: CASSLSPGQEETQYF.

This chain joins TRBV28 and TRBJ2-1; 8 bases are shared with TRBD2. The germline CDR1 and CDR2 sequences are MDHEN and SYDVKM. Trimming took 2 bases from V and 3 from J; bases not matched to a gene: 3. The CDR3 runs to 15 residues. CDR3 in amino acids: CASSLRAGGYNEQFF. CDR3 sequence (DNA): TGTGCCAGCAGTTTAAGGGCGGGGGGCTACAATGAGCAGTTCTTC.

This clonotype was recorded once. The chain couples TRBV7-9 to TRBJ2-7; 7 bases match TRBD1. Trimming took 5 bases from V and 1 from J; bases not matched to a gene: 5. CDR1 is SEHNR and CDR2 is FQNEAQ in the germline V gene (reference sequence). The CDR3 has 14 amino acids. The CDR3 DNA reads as TGTGCCAGCAGCCGACAGGGTGCATCCTACGAGCAGTACTTC. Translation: CASSRQGASYEQYF.

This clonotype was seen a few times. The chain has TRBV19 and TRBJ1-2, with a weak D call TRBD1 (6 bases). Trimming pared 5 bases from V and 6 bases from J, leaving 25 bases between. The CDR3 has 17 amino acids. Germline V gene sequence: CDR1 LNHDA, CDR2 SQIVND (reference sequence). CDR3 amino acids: CASSGIRDGGRLNGYTF. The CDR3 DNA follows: TGTGCCAGTAGTGGTATCCGTGACGGGGGGCGCCTCAATGGCTACACCTTC. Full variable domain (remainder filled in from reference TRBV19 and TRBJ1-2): DGGITQSPKYLFRKEGQNVTLSCEQNLNHDAMYWYRQDPGQGLRLIYYSQIVNDFQKGDIAEGYSVSREKKESFPLTVTSAQKNPTAFYLCASSGIRDGGRLNGYTFGSGTRLTVV.

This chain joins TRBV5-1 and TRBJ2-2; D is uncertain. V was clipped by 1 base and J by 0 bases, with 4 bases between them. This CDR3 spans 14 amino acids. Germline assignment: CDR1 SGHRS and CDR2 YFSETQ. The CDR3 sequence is CASSLTANTGELFF. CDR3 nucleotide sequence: TGCGCCAGCAGCTTGACAGCGAACACCGGGGAGCTGTTTTTT. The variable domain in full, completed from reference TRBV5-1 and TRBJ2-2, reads KAGVTQTPRYLIKTRGQQVTLSCSPISGHRSVSWYQQTPGQGLQFLFEYFSETQRNKGNFPGRFSGRQFSNSRSEMNVSTLELGDSALYLCASSLTANTGELFFGEGSRLTVL.

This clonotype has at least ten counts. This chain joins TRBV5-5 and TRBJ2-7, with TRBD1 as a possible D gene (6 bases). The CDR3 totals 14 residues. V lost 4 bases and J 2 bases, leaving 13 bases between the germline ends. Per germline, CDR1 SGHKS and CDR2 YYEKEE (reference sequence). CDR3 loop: CASSIYRQAYEQYF. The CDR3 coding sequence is TGTGCCAGCAGCATATACCGACAGGCCTACGAGCAGTACTTC. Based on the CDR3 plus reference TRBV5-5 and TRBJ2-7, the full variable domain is DAGVTQSPTHLIKTRGQQVTLRCSPISGHKSVSWYQQVLGQGPQFIFQYYEKEERGRGNFPDRFSARQFPNYSSELNVNALLLGDSALYLCASSIYRQAYEQYFGPGTRLTVT.

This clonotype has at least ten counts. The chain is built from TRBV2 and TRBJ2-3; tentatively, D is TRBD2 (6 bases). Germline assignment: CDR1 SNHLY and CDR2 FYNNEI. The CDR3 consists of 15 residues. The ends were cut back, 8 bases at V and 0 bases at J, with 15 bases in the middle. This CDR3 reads CASGLTQTSTDTQYF. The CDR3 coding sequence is TGTGCCAGCGGACTAACTCAAACTAGCACAGATACGCAGTATTTT.

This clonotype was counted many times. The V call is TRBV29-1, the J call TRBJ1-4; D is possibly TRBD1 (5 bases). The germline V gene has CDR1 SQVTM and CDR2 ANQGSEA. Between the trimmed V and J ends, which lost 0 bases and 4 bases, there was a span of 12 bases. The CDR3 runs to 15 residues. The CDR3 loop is CSVEDWPGNNEKLFF. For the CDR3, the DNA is TGCAGCGTTGAAGATTGGCCAGGGAATAATGAAAAACTGTTTTTT.

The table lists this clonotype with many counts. CDR3 in DNA: TGTGCCAGTAGTATCCTCAAGGAAACTAACTATGGCTACACCTTC. Protein: CASSILKETNYGYTF. V and J are TRBV19 and TRBJ1-2; D uncertain. CDR3 size: 15 residues. Germline-derived CDR1 and CDR2 are LNHDA and SQIVND (reference sequence). The V gene lost 3 bases and the J gene lost 0 bases, with 11 bases spanning the gap. The entire variable domain, with the rest obtained from reference TRBV19 and TRBJ1-2, is as follows: DGGITQSPKYLFRKEGQNVTLSCEQNLNHDAMYWYRQDPGQGLRLIYYSQIVNDFQKGDIAEGYSVSREKKESFPLTVTSAQKNPTAFYLCASSILKETNYGYTFGSGTRLTVV.

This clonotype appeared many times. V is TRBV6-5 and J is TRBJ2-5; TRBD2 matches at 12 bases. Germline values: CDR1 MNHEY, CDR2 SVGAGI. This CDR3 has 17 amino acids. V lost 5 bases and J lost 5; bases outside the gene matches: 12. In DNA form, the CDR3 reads TGTGCCAGCAGTAGGACAGGGCTAGCGGGGGGGCCGGAGACCCAGTACTTC. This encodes CASSRTGLAGGPETQYF.

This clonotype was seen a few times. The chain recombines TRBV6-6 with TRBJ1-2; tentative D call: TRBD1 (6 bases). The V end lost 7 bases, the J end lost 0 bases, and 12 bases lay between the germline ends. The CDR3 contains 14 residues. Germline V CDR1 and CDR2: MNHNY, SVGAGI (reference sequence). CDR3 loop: CASTWGGANYGYTF. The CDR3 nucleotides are TGTGCCAGCACCTGGGGGGGCGCTAACTATGGCTACACCTTC.

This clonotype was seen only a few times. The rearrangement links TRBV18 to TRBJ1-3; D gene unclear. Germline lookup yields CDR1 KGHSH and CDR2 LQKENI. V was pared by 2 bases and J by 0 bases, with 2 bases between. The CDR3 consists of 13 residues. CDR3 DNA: TGTGCCAGCTCACCAAACTCTGGAAACACCATATATTTT. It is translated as CASSPNSGNTIYF.

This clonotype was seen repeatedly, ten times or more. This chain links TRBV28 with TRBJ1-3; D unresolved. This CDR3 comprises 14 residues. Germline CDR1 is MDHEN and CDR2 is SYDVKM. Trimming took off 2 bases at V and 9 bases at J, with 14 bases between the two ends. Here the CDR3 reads CASSLRADWGTIYF. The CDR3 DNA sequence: TGTGCCAGCAGTTTACGGGCCGATTGGGGCACCATATATTTT.

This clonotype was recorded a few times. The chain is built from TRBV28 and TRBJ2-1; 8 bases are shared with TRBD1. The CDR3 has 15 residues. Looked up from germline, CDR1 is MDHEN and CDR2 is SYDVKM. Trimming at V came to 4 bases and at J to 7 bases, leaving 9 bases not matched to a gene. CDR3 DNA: TGTGCCAGCAGTTCTGTGGCAGGGGGCGAGAATGAGCAGTTCTTC. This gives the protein CASSSVAGGENEQFF. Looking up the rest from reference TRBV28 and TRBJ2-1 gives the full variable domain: DVKVTQSSRYLVKRTGEKVFLECVQDMDHENMFWYRQDPGLGLRLIYFSYDVKMKEKGDIPEGYSVSREKKERFSLILESASTNQTSMYLCASSSVAGGENEQFFGPGTRLTVL.

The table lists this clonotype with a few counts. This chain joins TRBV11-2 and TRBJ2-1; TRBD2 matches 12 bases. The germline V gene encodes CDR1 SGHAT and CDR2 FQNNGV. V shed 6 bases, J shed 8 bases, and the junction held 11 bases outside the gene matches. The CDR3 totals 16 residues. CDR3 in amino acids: CASRPKLAGGVDEQFF. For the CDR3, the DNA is TGTGCCAGCAGACCCAAACTAGCGGGGGGCGTCGATGAGCAGTTCTTC.

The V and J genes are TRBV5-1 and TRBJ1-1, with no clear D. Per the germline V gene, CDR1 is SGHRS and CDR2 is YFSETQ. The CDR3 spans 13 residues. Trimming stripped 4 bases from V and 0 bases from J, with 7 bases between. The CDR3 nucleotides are TGCGCCAGCAGCAGCTTTATGAACACTGAAGCTTTCTTT. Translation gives CASSSFMNTEAFF. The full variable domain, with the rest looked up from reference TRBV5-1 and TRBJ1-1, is KAGVTQTPRYLIKTRGQQVTLSCSPISGHRSVSWYQQTPGQGLQFLFEYFSETQRNKGNFPGRFSGRQFSNSRSEMNVSTLELGDSALYLCASSSFMNTEAFFGQGTRLTVV.

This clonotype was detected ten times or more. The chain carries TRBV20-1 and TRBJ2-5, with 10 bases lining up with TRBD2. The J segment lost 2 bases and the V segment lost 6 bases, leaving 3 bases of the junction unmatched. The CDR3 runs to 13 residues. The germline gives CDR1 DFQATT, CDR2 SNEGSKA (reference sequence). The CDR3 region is CSAPTSGQETQYF. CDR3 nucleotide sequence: TGCAGTGCCCCGACTAGCGGGCAAGAGACCCAGTACTTC.

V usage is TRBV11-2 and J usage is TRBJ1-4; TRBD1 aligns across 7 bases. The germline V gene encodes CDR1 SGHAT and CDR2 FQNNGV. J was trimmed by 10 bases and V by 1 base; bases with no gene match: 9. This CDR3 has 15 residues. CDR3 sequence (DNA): TGTGCCAGCAGCTTAGTCGACAGGGATGGAGGAAAACTGTTTTTT. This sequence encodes CASSLVDRDGGKLFF.

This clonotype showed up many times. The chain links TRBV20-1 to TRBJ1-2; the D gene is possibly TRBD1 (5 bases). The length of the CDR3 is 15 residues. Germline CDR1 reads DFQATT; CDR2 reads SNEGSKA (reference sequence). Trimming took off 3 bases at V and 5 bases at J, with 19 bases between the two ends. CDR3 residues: CSASLTPWGQYGYTF. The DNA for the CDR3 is TGCAGTGCTAGTTTGACGCCGTGGGGCCAATATGGCTACACCTTC.

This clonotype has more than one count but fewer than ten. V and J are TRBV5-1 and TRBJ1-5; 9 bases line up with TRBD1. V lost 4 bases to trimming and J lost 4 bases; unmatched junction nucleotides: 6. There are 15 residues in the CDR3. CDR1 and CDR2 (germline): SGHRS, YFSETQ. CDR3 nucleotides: TGCGCCAGCAGCCGGGGACAGGGCCAAAATCAGCCCCAGCATTTT. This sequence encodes CASSRGQGQNQPQHF.

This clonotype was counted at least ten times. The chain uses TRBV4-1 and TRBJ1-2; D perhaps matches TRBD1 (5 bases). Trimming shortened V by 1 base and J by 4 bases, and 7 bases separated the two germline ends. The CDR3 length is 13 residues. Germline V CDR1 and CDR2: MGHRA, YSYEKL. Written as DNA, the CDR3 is TGCGCCAGCAGCCAAGTTAGGGGCTATGGCTACACCTTC. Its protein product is CASSQVRGYGYTF.

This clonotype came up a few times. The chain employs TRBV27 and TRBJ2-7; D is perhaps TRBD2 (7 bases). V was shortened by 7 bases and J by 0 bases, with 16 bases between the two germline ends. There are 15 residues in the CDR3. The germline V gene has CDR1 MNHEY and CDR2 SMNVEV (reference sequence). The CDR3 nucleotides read TGTGCCAGCATGAGTGGCGGGGGCGGCTCCTACGAGCAGTACTTC. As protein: CASMSGGGGSYEQYF.